Listed below are T cell receptor beta chains from one sample, sequenced in a study of T cell repertoires in cytomegalovirus infection. TCRdb itself ran the reads through MiXCR, one entry per CDR3 protein. Here the sample spans about 740,000 distinct CDR3 sequences, 35% to 45% being singletons. Sample: PBMCs. These receptors were collected from a human donor in good health (CMV status not recorded). Some clones in this sample may be carry-over from other donors' samples. The CDR3 runs from the conserved cysteine through the conserved F or W. The D gene is left open where the match is weak. Some rows mark clone size as missing; the rest say once, few, many or name a class of expanded clone.

d_call: TRBD2; v_call: TRBV5-1; j_call: TRBJ2-1; clone_size: few; cdr3_aa: CASSQRLAGGISYNEQFF; cdr3_nt: TGCGCCAGCAGCCAAAGACTAGCTGGAGGAATCTCCTACAATGAGCAGTTCTTC
d_call: .; v_call: TRBV19; j_call: TRBJ2-1; clone_size: .; cdr3_aa: CASSVGSYSEQFF; cdr3_nt: TGTGCCAGTAGTGTCGGGAGCTACAGTGAGCAGTTCTTC
d_call: .; v_call: TRBV29-1; j_call: TRBJ1-2; clone_size: .; cdr3_aa: CSVASRGTGYGYTF; cdr3_nt: TGCAGCGTTGCTAGCCGGGGAACGGGCTATGGCTACACCTTC
d_call: TRBD2; v_call: TRBV12-3/TRBV12-4; j_call: TRBJ2-3; clone_size: once; cdr3_aa: CASSFGGVWADTQYF; cdr3_nt: TGTGCCAGCAGTTTCGGGGGGGTGTGGGCAGATACGCAGTATTTT
d_call: TRBD1; v_call: TRBV3-1; j_call: TRBJ2-7; clone_size: once; cdr3_aa: CASSQVRTGTQYF; cdr3_nt: TGTGCCAGCAGCCAAGTCAGGACAGGGACGCAGTACTTC
d_call: TRBD2; v_call: TRBV4-1; j_call: TRBJ2-3; clone_size: few; cdr3_aa: CASSQSLAGGTDTQYF; cdr3_nt: TGCGCCAGCAGCCAATCTCTAGCGGGAGGCACAGATACGCAGTATTTT
d_call: TRBD1; v_call: TRBV2; j_call: TRBJ1-2; clone_size: few; cdr3_aa: CASLKGQGEYYGYTF; cdr3_nt: TGTGCCAGCCTGAAGGGGCAGGGGGAATACTATGGCTACACCTTC
d_call: .; v_call: TRBV6-1; j_call: TRBJ1-1; clone_size: .; cdr3_aa: CASSYQTGKAFF; cdr3_nt: TGTGCCAGCAGTTACCAAACAGGGAAAGCTTTCTTT
d_call: .; v_call: TRBV4-2; j_call: TRBJ2-2; clone_size: .; cdr3_aa: CASSQAGSGNTGELFF; cdr3_nt: TGTGCCAGCAGCCAAGCGGGTAGCGGTAACACCGGGGAGCTGTTTTTT
d_call: TRBD1; v_call: TRBV19; j_call: TRBJ1-4; clone_size: .; cdr3_aa: CASSTGTEYEKLFF; cdr3_nt: TGTGCCAGTAGCACCGGGACAGAGTATGAAAAACTGTTTTTT
d_call: .; v_call: TRBV28; j_call: TRBJ2-1; clone_size: .; cdr3_aa: CASSSNTGITYNEQFF; cdr3_nt: TGTGCCAGCAGTTCAAATACAGGGATTACCTACAATGAGCAGTTCTTC
d_call: .; v_call: TRBV19; j_call: TRBJ1-1; clone_size: few; cdr3_aa: CASSILVGRLNTEAFF; cdr3_nt: TGTGCCAGTAGTATATTGGTAGGGCGACTGAACACTGAAGCTTTCTTT
d_call: .; v_call: TRBV19; j_call: TRBJ2-5; clone_size: .; cdr3_aa: CASSKSGNRETQYF; cdr3_nt: TGTGCCAGTAGTAAATCAGGGAATAGGGAGACCCAGTACTTC
d_call: .; v_call: TRBV6-1; j_call: TRBJ2-5; clone_size: .; cdr3_aa: CASSAEGGPQETQYF; cdr3_nt: TGTGCCAGCAGTGCCGAGGGGGGGCCCCAAGAGACCCAGTACTTC
d_call: .; v_call: TRBV10-3; j_call: TRBJ1-5; clone_size: .; cdr3_aa: CAISESSGISNQPQHF; cdr3_nt: TGTGCCATCAGTGAGTCATCCGGTATCAGCAATCAGCCCCAGCATTTT
d_call: TRBD1; v_call: TRBV7-9; j_call: TRBJ2-1; clone_size: few; cdr3_aa: CASSQQGAWRDEQFF; cdr3_nt: TGTGCCAGCAGCCAACAGGGGGCTTGGAGGGATGAGCAGTTCTTC
d_call: TRBD1; v_call: TRBV9; j_call: TRBJ2-2; clone_size: .; cdr3_aa: CASSVATETGANTGELFF; cdr3_nt: TGTGCCAGCAGCGTAGCTACAGAGACAGGGGCGAACACCGGGGAGCTGTTTTTT
d_call: .; v_call: TRBV6-1; j_call: TRBJ2-7; clone_size: few; cdr3_aa: CASRARDYEQYF; cdr3_nt: TGTGCCAGCAGGGCGCGGGACTACGAGCAGTACTTC
d_call: TRBD2; v_call: TRBV6-5; j_call: TRBJ2-3; clone_size: .; cdr3_aa: CASSYLASGGSTDTQYF; cdr3_nt: TGTGCCAGCAGTTACCTAGCTAGCGGGGGGTCCACAGATACGCAGTATTTT
d_call: .; v_call: TRBV14; j_call: TRBJ2-7; clone_size: .; cdr3_aa: CASSQTRRGEHHF; cdr3_nt: TGTGCCAGCAGCCAAACTCGTCGAGGGGAACATCACTTC
d_call: .; v_call: TRBV6-9; j_call: TRBJ2-7; clone_size: .; cdr3_aa: CASSYVPGREGEQYF; cdr3_nt: TGTGCCAGCAGTTACGTACCCGGGCGGGAAGGCGAGCAGTACTTC
d_call: .; v_call: TRBV12-3/TRBV12-4; j_call: TRBJ1-5; clone_size: few; cdr3_aa: CASSLRYPGVPGNQPQHF; cdr3_nt: TGTGCCAGCAGTTTAAGATACCCAGGGGTGCCTGGGAATCAGCCCCAGCATTTT
d_call: TRBD1; v_call: TRBV12-3/TRBV12-4; j_call: TRBJ1-2; clone_size: few; cdr3_aa: CASSEAVTGGYYGYTF; cdr3_nt: TGTGCCAGCAGCGAAGCAGTGACAGGGGGCTACTATGGCTACACCTTC
d_call: .; v_call: TRBV27; j_call: TRBJ1-5; clone_size: .; cdr3_aa: CASRSLAGASNQPQHF; cdr3_nt: TGTGCCAGCAGATCCCTTGCAGGAGCTAGCAATCAGCCCCAGCATTTT
d_call: .; v_call: TRBV6-5; j_call: TRBJ1-4; clone_size: .; cdr3_aa: CASSPIDGNEKLFF; cdr3_nt: TGTGCCAGCAGTCCCATCGACGGGAATGAAAAACTGTTTTTT
d_call: .; v_call: TRBV15; j_call: TRBJ1-3; clone_size: few; cdr3_aa: CATSRDLGTSSGNTIYF; cdr3_nt: TGTGCCACCAGCAGAGATTTGGGGACAAGCTCTGGAAACACCATATATTTT
d_call: TRBD1; v_call: TRBV29-1; j_call: TRBJ2-3; clone_size: .; cdr3_aa: CSASGTGDTQYF; cdr3_nt: TGCAGCGCTTCCGGGACAGGGGATACGCAGTATTTT
d_call: TRBD1; v_call: TRBV6-1; j_call: TRBJ2-7; clone_size: few; cdr3_aa: CASRTGVYEQYF; cdr3_nt: TGTGCCAGCCGAACAGGGGTCTACGAGCAGTACTTC
d_call: .; v_call: TRBV12-3/TRBV12-4; j_call: TRBJ1-5; clone_size: .; cdr3_aa: CASNSFGLNQPQHF; cdr3_nt: TGTGCCAGCAATTCCTTTGGACTAAATCAGCCCCAGCATTTT
d_call: .; v_call: TRBV30; j_call: TRBJ2-1; clone_size: .; cdr3_aa: CAWSVTGSSEQFF; cdr3_nt: TGTGCCTGGAGTGTGACAGGATCCAGTGAGCAGTTCTTC
d_call: .; v_call: TRBV6-5; j_call: TRBJ2-2; clone_size: .; cdr3_aa: CASSYSSEGDIANTGELFF; cdr3_nt: TGTGCCAGCAGTTACTCGTCCGAAGGAGACATCGCGAACACCGGGGAGCTGTTTTTT
d_call: TRBD2; v_call: TRBV7-2; j_call: TRBJ2-1; clone_size: .; cdr3_aa: CASSLALLAGFYNEQFF; cdr3_nt: TGTGCCAGCAGCTTAGCTCTACTAGCGGGATTCTACAATGAGCAGTTCTTC
d_call: .; v_call: TRBV20-1; j_call: TRBJ1-4; clone_size: .; cdr3_aa: CSAGVGEKLFF; cdr3_nt: TGCAGTGCTGGGGTGGGCGAAAAACTGTTTTTT
d_call: TRBD1; v_call: TRBV6-2/TRBV6-3; j_call: TRBJ1-5; clone_size: .; cdr3_aa: CASSWLTGGGSNQPQHF; cdr3_nt: TGTGCCAGCAGTTGGTTGACAGGGGGCGGAAGCAATCAGCCCCAGCATTTT
d_call: .; v_call: TRBV7-4; j_call: TRBJ1-4; clone_size: .; cdr3_aa: CASSRRAPTNEKLFF; cdr3_nt: TGTGCCAGCAGCCGAAGGGCCCCAACTAATGAAAAACTGTTTTTT
d_call: .; v_call: TRBV12-3/TRBV12-4; j_call: TRBJ2-5; clone_size: .; cdr3_aa: CASSLFEGTNQETQYF; cdr3_nt: TGTGCCAGCAGTTTATTTGAGGGAACAAACCAAGAGACCCAGTACTTC
d_call: .; v_call: TRBV10-3; j_call: TRBJ2-7; clone_size: few; cdr3_aa: CATRPQDSSYEQYF; cdr3_nt: TGTGCCACCCGCCCCCAGGACAGCTCCTACGAGCAGTACTTC
d_call: TRBD2; v_call: TRBV5-1; j_call: TRBJ2-3; clone_size: .; cdr3_aa: CASSLVPGRADTQYF; cdr3_nt: TGCGCCAGCAGCTTGGTCCCGGGGAGGGCAGATACGCAGTATTTT
d_call: .; v_call: TRBV6-6; j_call: TRBJ1-4; clone_size: .; cdr3_aa: CASSRSGRFEKLFF; cdr3_nt: TGTGCCAGCAGTAGGAGTGGGCGGTTCGAAAAACTGTTTTTT
d_call: TRBD1; v_call: TRBV12-3/TRBV12-4; j_call: TRBJ1-3; clone_size: .; cdr3_aa: CASSPQGARTIYF; cdr3_nt: TGTGCCAGCAGCCCGCAGGGGGCCCGCACCATATATTTT
d_call: .; v_call: TRBV12-3/TRBV12-4; j_call: TRBJ2-1; clone_size: .; cdr3_aa: CASSPLEYKEQFF; cdr3_nt: TGTGCCAGCAGTCCCCTAGAGTACAAGGAGCAGTTCTTC
d_call: .; v_call: TRBV20-1; j_call: TRBJ1-2; clone_size: .; cdr3_aa: CSARDKGSGDYGYTF; cdr3_nt: TGCAGTGCTAGAGATAAAGGGTCTGGGGACTATGGCTACACCTTC